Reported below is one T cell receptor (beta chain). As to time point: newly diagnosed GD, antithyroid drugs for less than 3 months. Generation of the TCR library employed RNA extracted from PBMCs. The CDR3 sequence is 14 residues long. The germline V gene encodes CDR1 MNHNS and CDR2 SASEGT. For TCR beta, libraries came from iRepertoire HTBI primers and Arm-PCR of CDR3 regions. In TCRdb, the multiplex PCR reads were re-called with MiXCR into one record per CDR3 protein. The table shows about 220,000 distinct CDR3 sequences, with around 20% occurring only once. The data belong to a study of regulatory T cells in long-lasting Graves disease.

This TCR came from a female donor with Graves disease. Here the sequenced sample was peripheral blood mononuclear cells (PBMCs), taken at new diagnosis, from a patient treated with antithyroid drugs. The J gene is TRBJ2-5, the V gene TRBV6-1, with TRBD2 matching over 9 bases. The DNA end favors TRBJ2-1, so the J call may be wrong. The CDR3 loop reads CASCSGSNPHEQFF. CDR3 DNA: TGTGCCAGCTGTAGCGGGAGTAACCCCCATGAGCAGTTCTTC.